Detailed here is one T cell receptor (beta chain). This entry is derived from a study of Ad26.COV2.S vaccination and SARS-CoV-2 variants. Overall study context: Intramuscular Ad26.COV2.S at 5x10^10 or 1x10^11 viral particles.

TCRdb keeps only in-frame clones here, not all; method: immunoSEQ multiplex PCR. The data contain a few hundred thousand clones, 87% of them singletons. The treatment: about 20 received Ad26.COV2.S at low or high dose, single or two shots; 5 received placebo; per-sample allocation not given. It was on day 63 after the first vaccine or placebo injection that samples were taken. Germline CDR1 is MNHEY and CDR2 is SVGAGI. Trimming cost V 6 bases and J 6 bases; bases outside gene matches: 5. The CDR3 consists of 12 residues. The sample was peripheral blood, taken in a trial of Ad26.COV2.S vaccine versus placebo. The gene calls are TRBV6-5 and TRBJ2-7; 7 bases line up with TRBD2. The TCR was taken from a person between 18 and 59 years old who received the Ad26.COV2.S COVID-19 vaccine or a placebo. In nucleotides, the CDR3 is TGTGCCAGCAGACCGGGGGGAGCCGAGCAGTACTTC. It encodes CASRPGGAEQYF.